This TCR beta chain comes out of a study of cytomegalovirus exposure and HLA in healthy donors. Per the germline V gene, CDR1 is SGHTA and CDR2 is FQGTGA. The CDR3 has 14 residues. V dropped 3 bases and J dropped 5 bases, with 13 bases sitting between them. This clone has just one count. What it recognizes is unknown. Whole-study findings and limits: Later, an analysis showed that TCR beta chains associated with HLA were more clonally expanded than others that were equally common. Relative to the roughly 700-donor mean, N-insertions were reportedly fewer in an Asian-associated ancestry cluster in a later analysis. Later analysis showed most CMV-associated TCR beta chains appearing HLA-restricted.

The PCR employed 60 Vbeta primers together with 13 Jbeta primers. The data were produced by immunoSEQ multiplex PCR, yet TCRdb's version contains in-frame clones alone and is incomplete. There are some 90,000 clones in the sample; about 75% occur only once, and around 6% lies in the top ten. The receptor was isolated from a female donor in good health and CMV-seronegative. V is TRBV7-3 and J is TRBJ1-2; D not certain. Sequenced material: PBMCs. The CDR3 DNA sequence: TGTGCCAGCAGCTTGTACGGGTCCGGATATGGCTACACCTTC. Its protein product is CASSLYGSGYGYTF. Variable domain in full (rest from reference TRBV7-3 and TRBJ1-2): GAGVSQTPSNKVTEKGKYVELRCDPISGHTALYWYRQSLGQGPEFLIYFQGTGAADDSGLPNDRFFAVRPEGSVSTLKIQRTERGDSAVYLCASSLYGSGYGYTFGSGTRLTVV.